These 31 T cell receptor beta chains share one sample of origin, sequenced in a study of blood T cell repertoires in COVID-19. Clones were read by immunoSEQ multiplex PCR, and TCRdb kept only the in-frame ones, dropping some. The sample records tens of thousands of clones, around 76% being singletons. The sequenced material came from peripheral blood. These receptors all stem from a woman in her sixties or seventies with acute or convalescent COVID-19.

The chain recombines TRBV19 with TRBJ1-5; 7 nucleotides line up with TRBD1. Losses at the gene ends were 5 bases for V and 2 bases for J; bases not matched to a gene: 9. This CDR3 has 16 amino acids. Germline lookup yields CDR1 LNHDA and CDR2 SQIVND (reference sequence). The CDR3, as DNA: TGTGCCAGTAGTCGGCTGGACAGGAGGGGCAATCAGCCCCAGCATTTT. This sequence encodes CASSRLDRRGNQPQHF. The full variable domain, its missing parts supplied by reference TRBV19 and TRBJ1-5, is DGGITQSPKYLFRKEGQNVTLSCEQNLNHDAMYWYRQDPGQGLRLIYYSQIVNDFQKGDIAEGYSVSREKKESFPLTVTSAQKNPTAFYLCASSRLDRRGNQPQHFGDGTRLSIL.

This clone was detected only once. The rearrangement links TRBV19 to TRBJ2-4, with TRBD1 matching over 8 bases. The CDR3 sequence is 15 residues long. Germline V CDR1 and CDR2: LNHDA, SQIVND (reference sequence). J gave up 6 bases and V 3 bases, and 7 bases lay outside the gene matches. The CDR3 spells CASSILTGGGNIQYF. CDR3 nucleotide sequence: TGTGCCAGTAGTATCCTAACAGGGGGAGGAAACATTCAGTACTTC.

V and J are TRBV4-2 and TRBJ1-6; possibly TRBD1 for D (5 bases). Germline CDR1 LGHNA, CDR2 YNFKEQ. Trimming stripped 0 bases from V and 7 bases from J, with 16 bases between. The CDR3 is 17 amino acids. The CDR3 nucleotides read TGTGCCAGCAGCCAAGATTTGGGGGGAGGGGTCAATTCACCCCTCCACTTT. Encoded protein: CASSQDLGGGVNSPLHF.

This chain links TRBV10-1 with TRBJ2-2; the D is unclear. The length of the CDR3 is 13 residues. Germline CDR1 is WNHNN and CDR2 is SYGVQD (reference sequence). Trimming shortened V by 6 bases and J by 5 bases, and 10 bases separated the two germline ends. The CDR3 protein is CASRPTNTGELFF. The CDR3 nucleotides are TGCGCCAGCAGGCCGACAAATACCGGGGAGCTGTTTTTT.

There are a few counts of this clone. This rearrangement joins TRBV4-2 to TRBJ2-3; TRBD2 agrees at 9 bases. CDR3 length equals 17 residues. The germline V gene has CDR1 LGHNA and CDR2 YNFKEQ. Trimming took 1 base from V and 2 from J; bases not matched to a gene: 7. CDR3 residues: CASSQGTGTSYTDTQYF. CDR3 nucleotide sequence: TGTGCCAGCAGCCAAGGAACCGGGACTAGCTACACAGATACGCAGTATTTT.

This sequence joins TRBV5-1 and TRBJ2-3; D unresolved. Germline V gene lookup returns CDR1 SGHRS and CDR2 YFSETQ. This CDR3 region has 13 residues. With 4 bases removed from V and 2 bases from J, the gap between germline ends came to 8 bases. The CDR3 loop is CASSEDNTDTQYF. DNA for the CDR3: TGCGCCAGCAGCGAAGACAACACAGATACGCAGTATTTT.

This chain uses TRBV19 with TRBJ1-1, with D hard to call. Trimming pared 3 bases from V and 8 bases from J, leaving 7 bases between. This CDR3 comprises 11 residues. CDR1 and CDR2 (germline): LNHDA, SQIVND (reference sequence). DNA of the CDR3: TGTGCCAGTAGTATCGGCAGGGAAGCTTTCTTT. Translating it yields CASSIGREAFF.

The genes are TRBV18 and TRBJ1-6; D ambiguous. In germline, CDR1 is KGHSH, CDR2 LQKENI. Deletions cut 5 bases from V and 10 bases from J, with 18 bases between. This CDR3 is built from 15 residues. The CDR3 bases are TGTGCCAGCTCAACTGACGGGGTAGGCGGATCACCCCTCCACTTT. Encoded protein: CASSTDGVGGSPLHF. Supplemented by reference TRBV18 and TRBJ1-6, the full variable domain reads NAGVMQNPRHLVRRRGQEARLRCSPMKGHSHVYWYRQLPEEGLKFMVYLQKENIIDESGMPKERFSAEFPKEGPSILRIQQVVRGDSAAYFCASSTDGVGGSPLHFGNGTRLTVT.

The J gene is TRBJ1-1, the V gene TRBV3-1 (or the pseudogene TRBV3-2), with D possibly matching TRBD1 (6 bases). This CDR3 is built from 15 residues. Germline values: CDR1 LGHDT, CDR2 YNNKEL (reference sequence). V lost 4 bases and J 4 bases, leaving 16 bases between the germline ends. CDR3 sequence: CASSPQGGMGTEAFF. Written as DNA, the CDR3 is TGTGCCAGCAGCCCCCAAGGGGGAATGGGCACTGAAGCTTTCTTT.

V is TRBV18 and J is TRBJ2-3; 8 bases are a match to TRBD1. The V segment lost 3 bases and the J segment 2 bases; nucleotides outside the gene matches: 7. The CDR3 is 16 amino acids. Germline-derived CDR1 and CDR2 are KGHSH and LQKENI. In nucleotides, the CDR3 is TGTGCCAGCTCACCCGTTCGACAGGGGAACACAGATACGCAGTATTTT. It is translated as CASSPVRQGNTDTQYF. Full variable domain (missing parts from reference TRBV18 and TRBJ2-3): NAGVMQNPRHLVRRRGQEARLRCSPMKGHSHVYWYRQLPEEGLKFMVYLQKENIIDESGMPKERFSAEFPKEGPSILRIQQVVRGDSAAYFCASSPVRQGNTDTQYFGPGTRLTVL.

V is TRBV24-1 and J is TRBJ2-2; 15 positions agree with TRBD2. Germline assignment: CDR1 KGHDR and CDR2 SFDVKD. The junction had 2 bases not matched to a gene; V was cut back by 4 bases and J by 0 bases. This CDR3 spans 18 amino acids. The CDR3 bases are TGTGCCACCAGTGACGGACTAGCGGGGGGGACGAACACCGGGGAGCTGTTTTTT. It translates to CATSDGLAGGTNTGELFF.

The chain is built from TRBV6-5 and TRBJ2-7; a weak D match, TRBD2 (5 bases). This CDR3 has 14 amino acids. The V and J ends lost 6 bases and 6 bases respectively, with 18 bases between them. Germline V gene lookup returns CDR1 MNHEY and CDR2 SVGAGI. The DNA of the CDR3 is TGTGCCAGCAGCCACGGGGTCAGACCCACCGAGCAGTACTTC. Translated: CASSHGVRPTEQYF.

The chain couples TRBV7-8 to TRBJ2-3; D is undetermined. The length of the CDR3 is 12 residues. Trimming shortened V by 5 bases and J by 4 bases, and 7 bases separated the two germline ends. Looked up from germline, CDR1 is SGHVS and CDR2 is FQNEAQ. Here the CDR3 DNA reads TGTGCCAGCAGCCCGACTTCAGATACGCAGTATTTT. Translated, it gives CASSPTSDTQYF.

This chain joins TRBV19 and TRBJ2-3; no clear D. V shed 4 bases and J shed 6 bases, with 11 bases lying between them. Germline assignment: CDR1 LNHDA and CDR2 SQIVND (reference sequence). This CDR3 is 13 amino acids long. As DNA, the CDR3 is TGTGCCAGTAGTAACGGCCTGGAGGATACGCAGTATTTT. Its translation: CASSNGLEDTQYF.

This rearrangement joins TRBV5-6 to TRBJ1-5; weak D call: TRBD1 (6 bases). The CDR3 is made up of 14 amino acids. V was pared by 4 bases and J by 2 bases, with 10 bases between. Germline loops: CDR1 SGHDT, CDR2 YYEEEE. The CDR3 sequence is CASSGGAGNQPQHF. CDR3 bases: TGTGCCAGCAGCGGGGGCGCCGGCAATCAGCCCCAGCATTTT.

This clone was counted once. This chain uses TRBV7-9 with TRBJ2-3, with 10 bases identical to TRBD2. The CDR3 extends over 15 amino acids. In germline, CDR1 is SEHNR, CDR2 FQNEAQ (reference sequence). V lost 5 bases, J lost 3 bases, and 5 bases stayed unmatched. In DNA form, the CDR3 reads TGTGCCAGCAGCCGAAGCGGGGGGGCAACAGATACGCAGTATTTT. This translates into CASSRSGGATDTQYF.

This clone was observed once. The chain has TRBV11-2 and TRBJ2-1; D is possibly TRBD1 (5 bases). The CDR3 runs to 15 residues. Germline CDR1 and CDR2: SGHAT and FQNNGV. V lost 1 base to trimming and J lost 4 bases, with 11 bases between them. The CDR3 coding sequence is TGTGCCAGCAGCTTAGTGGCAGGGAAGTACAATGAGCAGTTCTTC. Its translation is CASSLVAGKYNEQFF.

CDR3 sequence reads: CASSQVLRTGGYGYTF. The CDR3 nucleotides are TGTGCCAGCAGCCAGGTACTGCGGACAGGCGGCTATGGCTACACCTTC. J is TRBJ1-2 and V is TRBV4-2, with 7 bases aligning to TRBD1. This CDR3 comprises 16 residues. Germline trimming cut 3 bases from V and 4 bases from J; bases unmatched to any gene: 11. Germline CDR1 reads LGHNA; CDR2 reads YNFKEQ.

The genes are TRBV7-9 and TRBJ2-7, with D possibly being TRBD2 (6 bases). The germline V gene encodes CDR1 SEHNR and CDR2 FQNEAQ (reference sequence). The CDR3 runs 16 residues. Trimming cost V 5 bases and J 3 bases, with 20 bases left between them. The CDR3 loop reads CASSPYTGTGYYEQYF. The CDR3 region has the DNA TGTGCCAGCAGCCCGTATACCGGGACTGGTTACTACGAGCAGTACTTC.

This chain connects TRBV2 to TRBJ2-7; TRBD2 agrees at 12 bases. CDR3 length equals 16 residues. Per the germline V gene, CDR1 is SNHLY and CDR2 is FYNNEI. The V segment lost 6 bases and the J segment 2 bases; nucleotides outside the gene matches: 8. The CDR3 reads CASSGLAGHTTYEQYF. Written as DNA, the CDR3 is TGTGCCAGCAGCGGACTAGCGGGGCATACTACCTACGAGCAGTACTTC.

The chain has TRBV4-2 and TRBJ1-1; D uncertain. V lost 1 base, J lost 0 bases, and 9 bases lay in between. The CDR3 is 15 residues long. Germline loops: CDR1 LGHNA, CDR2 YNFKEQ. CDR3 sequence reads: CASSQVSGLNTEAFF. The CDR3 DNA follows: TGTGCCAGCAGCCAAGTCTCGGGGTTGAACACTGAAGCTTTCTTT.

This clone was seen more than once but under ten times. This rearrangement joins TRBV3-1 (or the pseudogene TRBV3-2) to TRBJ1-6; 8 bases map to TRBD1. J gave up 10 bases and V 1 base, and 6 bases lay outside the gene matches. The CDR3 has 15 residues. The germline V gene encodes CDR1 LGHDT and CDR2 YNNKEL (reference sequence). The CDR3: CASSQGGQGSSPLHF. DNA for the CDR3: TGTGCCAGCAGCCAAGGTGGACAGGGTAGCTCACCCCTCCACTTT.

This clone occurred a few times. The CDR3 sequence is CASTRDSLKVTEAFF. In DNA, the CDR3 is TGCGCCAGCACCCGGGACAGCCTAAAGGTGACTGAAGCTTTCTTT. The genes are TRBV5-1 and TRBJ1-1; the match to TRBD1 covers 7 bases. The V gene end was trimmed by 6 bases and the J gene end by 5 bases; junction bases not matched to a gene: 13. The CDR3 sequence is 15 residues long. In germline, CDR1 is SGHRS, CDR2 YFSETQ.

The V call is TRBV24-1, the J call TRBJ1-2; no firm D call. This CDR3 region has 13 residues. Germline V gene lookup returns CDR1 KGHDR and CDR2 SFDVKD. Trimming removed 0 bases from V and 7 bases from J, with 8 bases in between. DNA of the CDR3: TGTGCCACCAGTGATTTGGACGGGAGTGGCTACACCTTC. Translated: CATSDLDGSGYTF.

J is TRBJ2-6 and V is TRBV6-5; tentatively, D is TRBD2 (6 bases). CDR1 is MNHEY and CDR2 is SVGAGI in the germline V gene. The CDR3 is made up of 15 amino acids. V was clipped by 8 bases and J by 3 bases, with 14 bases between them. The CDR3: CASHRGTSGANVLTF. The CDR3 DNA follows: TGTGCCAGCCACCGGGGGACGAGTGGGGCCAACGTCCTGACTTTC.

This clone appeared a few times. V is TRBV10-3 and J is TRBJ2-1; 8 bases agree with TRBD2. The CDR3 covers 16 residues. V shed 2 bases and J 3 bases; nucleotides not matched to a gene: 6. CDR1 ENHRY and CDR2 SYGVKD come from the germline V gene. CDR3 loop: CAISEEGGGLYNEQFF. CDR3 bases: TGTGCCATCAGTGAGGAGGGCGGGGGGCTCTACAATGAGCAGTTCTTC.

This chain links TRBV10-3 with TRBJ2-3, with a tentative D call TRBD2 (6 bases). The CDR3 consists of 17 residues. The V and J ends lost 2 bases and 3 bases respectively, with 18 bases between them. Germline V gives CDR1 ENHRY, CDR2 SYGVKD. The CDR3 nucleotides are TGTGCCATCAGTGAGCCCCTTGGTGCGGGGCGGACAGATACGCAGTATTTT. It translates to CAISEPLGAGRTDTQYF.

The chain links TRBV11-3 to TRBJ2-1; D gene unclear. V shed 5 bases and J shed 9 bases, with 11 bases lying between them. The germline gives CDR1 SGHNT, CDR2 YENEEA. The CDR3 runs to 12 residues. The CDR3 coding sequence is TGTGCCAGCAGCGCTCGGTACGGTGAGCAGTTCTTC. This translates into CASSARYGEQFF.

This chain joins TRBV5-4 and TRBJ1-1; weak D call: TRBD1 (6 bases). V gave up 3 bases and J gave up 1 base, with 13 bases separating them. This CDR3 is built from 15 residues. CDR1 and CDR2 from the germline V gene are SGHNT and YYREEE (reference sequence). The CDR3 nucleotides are TGTGCCAGCAGCTGGGGACAAGGTCCGAACACTGAAGCTTTCTTT. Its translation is CASSWGQGPNTEAFF.

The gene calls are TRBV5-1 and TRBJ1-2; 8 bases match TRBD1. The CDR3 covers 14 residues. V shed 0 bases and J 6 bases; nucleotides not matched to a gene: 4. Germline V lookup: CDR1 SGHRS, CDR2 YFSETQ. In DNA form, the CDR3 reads TGCGCCAGCAGCTTGGAAACAGGGGGGAATGGCTACACCTTC. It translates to CASSLETGGNGYTF.

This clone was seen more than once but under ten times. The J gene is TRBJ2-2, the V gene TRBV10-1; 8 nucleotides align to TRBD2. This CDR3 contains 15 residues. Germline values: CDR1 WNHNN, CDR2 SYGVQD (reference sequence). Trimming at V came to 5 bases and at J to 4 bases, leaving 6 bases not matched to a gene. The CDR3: CASSTGGPGTGELFF. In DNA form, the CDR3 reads TGCGCCAGCAGTACGGGGGGGCCGGGCACCGGGGAGCTGTTTTTT.